The subject of this entry is one T cell receptor beta chain. A clone one base away is much larger, so this may be a read error. The record originates from a study of blood T cells in healthy people across ages. The CDR3 length is 14 residues. Germline assignment: CDR1 SQVTM and CDR2 ANQGSEA. V lost 3 bases, J lost 11 bases, and 14 bases stayed unmatched. A second PCR, run for about 7 to 11 cycles, used a sample-barcoded 5' primer plus a J-beta primer mix. Carrying 12 random nucleotides, a template-switch adaptor labeled each individual cDNA molecule. TCRdb used MiXCR to reprocess the 5' RACE reads, holding one entry per CDR3 protein. This table holds more than 700,000 distinct CDR3 sequences, more than 35% found once.

The sequence was obtained from an older man in good health. The specimen sequenced was blood. The chain couples TRBV29-1 to TRBJ2-5, with 8 bases that match TRBD1. CDR3 amino acids: CSVDYLQGVNEQYF. The CDR3 DNA follows: TGCAGCGTTGATTATTTACAGGGGGTAAATGAGCAGTACTTC. The variable domain in full, completed from reference TRBV29-1 and TRBJ2-5, reads SAVISQKPSRDICQRGTSLTIQCQVDSQVTMMFWYRQQPGQSLTLIATANQGSEATYESGFVIDKFPISRPNLTFSTLTVSNMSPEDSSIYLCSVDYLQGVNEQYFGPGTRLLVL.